The 25 T cell receptor beta chains presented below share a single source sample, sequenced in a study of blood T cell repertoires in COVID-19. Sequencing was performed with immunoSEQ multiplex PCR; in TCRdb, only in-frame clones are kept and a portion is missing. The table includes 220,000 or so clones, approximately 82% detected once. The sequencing input was peripheral blood. The receptors were sampled from a woman of 80 years or more with acute or convalescent COVID-19.

V usage is TRBV7-6 and J usage is TRBJ1-3; D gene unclear. Trimming removed 1 base from V and 4 bases from J, with 14 bases in between. Germline CDR1 SGHVS, CDR2 FNYEAQ. The CDR3 is made up of 16 amino acids. The CDR3 loop is CASSLGARNYGNTIYF. CDR3 nucleotide sequence: TGTGCCAGCAGCTTAGGGGCCCGTAATTACGGAAACACCATATATTTT.

The V and J genes are TRBV15 and TRBJ1-1; D gene uncertain. Looked up from germline, CDR1 is LNHNV and CDR2 is YYDKDF (reference sequence). This CDR3 contains 13 residues. The V end was cut by 0 bases, the J end by 5 bases, with 7 bases between. CDR3 residues: CATSRDLRTEAFF. The CDR3, as DNA: TGTGCCACCAGCAGAGATCTGAGGACTGAAGCTTTCTTT. The full variable domain, completed using reference TRBV15 and TRBJ1-1, is DAMVIQNPRYQVTQFGKPVTLSCSQTLNHNVMYWYQQKSSQAPKLLFHYYDKDFNNEADTPDNFQSRRPNTSFCFLDIRSPGLGDTAMYLCATSRDLRTEAFFGQGTRLTVV.

The chain recombines TRBV7-9 with TRBJ1-2; D ambiguous. The V and J ends lost 3 bases and 1 base respectively, with 12 bases between them. Germline lookup yields CDR1 SEHNR and CDR2 FQNEAQ (reference sequence). The CDR3 length is 15 residues. The CDR3: CASSLPGSNNYGYTF. For the CDR3, the DNA is TGTGCCAGCAGCTTGCCGGGGTCGAATAACTATGGCTACACCTTC.

The CDR3: CASSPPRGIAGRNEQYF. CDR3 coding DNA: TGTGCCAGCAGCCCCCCCAGGGGTATAGCGGGAAGAAACGAGCAGTACTTC. The chain recombines TRBV7-2 with TRBJ2-7; 8 positions agree with TRBD2. Germline V gene data show CDR1 as SGHTA and CDR2 as FQGNSA. V shed 5 bases and J 5 bases; nucleotides not matched to a gene: 17. The CDR3 runs 17 residues.

The rearrangement uses TRBV3-1 (or the pseudogene TRBV3-2) and TRBJ2-3, with 10 bases identical to TRBD1. CDR1 LGHDT and CDR2 YNNKEL come from the germline V gene (reference sequence). Trimming removed 4 bases from V and 1 base from J; junction bases left unmatched: 8. The CDR3 has 17 amino acids. CDR3: CASSLPIGTGGTDTQYF. CDR3 bases: TGTGCCAGCAGCCTACCGATCGGGACAGGGGGCACAGATACGCAGTATTTT.

The chain links TRBV18 to TRBJ1-1; 8 bases map to TRBD1. Per the germline V gene, CDR1 is KGHSH and CDR2 is LQKENI. The CDR3 covers 16 residues. V trimming: 2 bases; J trimming: 1 base; junction bases outside the gene matches: 6. The CDR3 nucleotides read TGTGCCAGCTCACCAATGGGGGGACAGGAGAACACTGAAGCTTTCTTT. It encodes CASSPMGGQENTEAFF.

The chain links TRBV19 to TRBJ2-3, with D possibly TRBD2 on 5 matching bases. V lost 1 base and J 6 bases, leaving 11 bases between the germline ends. CDR3 length equals 14 residues. CDR1 LNHDA and CDR2 SQIVND come from the germline V gene (reference sequence). The CDR3 nucleotides are TGTGCCAGTAGTATAGGTTCGGGGATTGATACGCAGTATTTT. This encodes CASSIGSGIDTQYF.

This chain links TRBV6-5 with TRBJ2-3, with D possibly being TRBD1 (6 bases). This CDR3 is built from 14 residues. V was trimmed by 2 bases and J by 1 base, leaving 7 bases between them. Germline V gene data show CDR1 as MNHEY and CDR2 as SVGAGI. The CDR3 loop reads CASSYNRGTDTQYF. The CDR3 DNA reads TGTGCCAGCAGTTACAACAGGGGCACAGATACGCAGTATTTT.

The chain uses TRBV11-2 and TRBJ1-5, with D uncertain. The CDR3 covers 12 residues. Trimming removed 7 bases from V and 6 bases from J, with 10 bases in between. Per germline, CDR1 SGHAT and CDR2 FQNNGV. CDR3 protein: CASIEGSQPQHF. Written as DNA, the CDR3 is TGTGCCAGCATCGAAGGGAGTCAGCCCCAGCATTTT.

The rearrangement uses TRBV3-1 (or the pseudogene TRBV3-2) and TRBJ1-2; the match to TRBD1 covers 7 bases. The CDR3 sequence is 20 residues long. With 1 base clipped from V and 4 bases from J, the junction kept 21 bases outside the gene matches. Germline CDR1 LGHDT, CDR2 YNNKEL (reference sequence). CDR3 sequence: CASSQVFLWTGRLVSYGYTF. In DNA, the CDR3 is TGTGCCAGCAGCCAAGTCTTCTTATGGACAGGCCGGCTGGTTAGCTATGGCTACACCTTC.

V is TRBV28 and J is TRBJ1-2; D gene uncertain. The V gene lost 2 bases and the J gene lost 0 bases, with 7 bases spanning the gap. The V gene's germline CDR1 is MDHEN and CDR2 SYDVKM. CDR3 size: 14 residues. The CDR3 loop is CASSLQSPNYGYTF. CDR3 bases: TGTGCCAGCAGTTTACAATCCCCTAACTATGGCTACACCTTC.

The chain has TRBV7-2 and TRBJ2-3; 12 bases line up with TRBD2. CDR1 and CDR2 from the germline V gene are SGHTA and FQGNSA. CDR3 length equals 18 residues. J was trimmed by 0 bases and V by 4 bases; bases with no gene match: 8. The DNA of the CDR3 is TGTGCCAGCAGCTCCGGGACTAGCGGGTTCCCTAGCACAGATACGCAGTATTTT. Amino acid sequence: CASSSGTSGFPSTDTQYF.

J is TRBJ2-1 and V is TRBV2; 7 bases align to TRBD1. CDR3 length: 14 residues. Losses at the gene ends were 10 bases for V and 8 bases for J; bases not matched to a gene: 14. Germline lookup yields CDR1 SNHLY and CDR2 FYNNEI. In DNA form, the CDR3 reads TGTGCCACCGGCAAGACAGGGTTGAAGGATGAGCAGTTCTTC. Amino acids: CATGKTGLKDEQFF.

V usage is TRBV5-6 and J usage is TRBJ2-3, with D unclear. Germline CDR1 reads SGHDT; CDR2 reads YYEEEE. With 4 bases removed from V and 2 bases from J, the gap between germline ends came to 8 bases. This CDR3 is built from 13 residues. CDR3 loop: CASSPFYTDTQYF. CDR3 nucleotide sequence: TGTGCCAGCAGCCCCTTTTACACAGATACGCAGTATTTT.

CDR3 protein: CASSEGQLGQETQYF. CDR3 sequence (DNA): TGTGCCAGTAGCGAGGGACAGTTAGGCCAAGAGACCCAGTACTTC. This chain links TRBV19 with TRBJ2-5; 7 bases agree with TRBD1. J gave up 1 base and V 6 bases, and 8 bases lay outside the gene matches. The CDR3 has 15 residues. From germline, CDR1 is LNHDA and CDR2 SQIVND (reference sequence). The full variable domain, in which reference TRBV19 and TRBJ2-5 provide the parts outside the CDR3, is DGGITQSPKYLFRKEGQNVTLSCEQNLNHDAMYWYRQDPGQGLRLIYYSQIVNDFQKGDIAEGYSVSREKKESFPLTVTSAQKNPTAFYLCASSEGQLGQETQYFGPGTRLLVL.

V is TRBV30 and J is TRBJ1-1; D gene unclear. V was trimmed by 5 bases and J by 5 bases, leaving 15 bases between them. The CDR3 spans 13 residues. Germline loops: CDR1 GTSNPN, CDR2 SVGIG (reference sequence). The CDR3 loop is CAWGRSLETEAFF. In DNA form, the CDR3 reads TGTGCCTGGGGTCGTAGCCTGGAGACTGAAGCTTTCTTT.

This clone has just one count. This chain links TRBV7-8 with TRBJ1-4; TRBD1 might be the D (5 bases). Germline lookup yields CDR1 SGHVS and CDR2 FQNEAQ. V was trimmed by 5 bases and J by 10 bases, leaving 17 bases between them. The CDR3 length is 14 residues. The CDR3 here is CASSPPGGNGKLFF. The CDR3 DNA reads TGTGCCAGCAGCCCCCCGGGGGGTAACGGAAAACTGTTTTTT.

The V call is TRBV28, the J call TRBJ1-1; D call uncertain. Germline V gene data show CDR1 as MDHEN and CDR2 as SYDVKM. The CDR3 is made up of 12 amino acids. V was clipped by 3 bases and J by 10 bases, with 12 bases between them. The DNA for the CDR3 is TGTGCCAGCAGTTTCCTATTACGTGTAGCTTTCTTT. Translating it yields CASSFLLRVAFF.

The chain carries TRBV7-3 and TRBJ2-7, with 11 bases identical to TRBD1. V was pared by 5 bases and J by 1 base, with 4 bases of the junction left unmatched. From germline, CDR1 is SGHTA and CDR2 FQGTGA. This CDR3 spans 15 amino acids. CDR3 sequence (DNA): TGTGCCAGCAGCCTCGGGACAGGGGGTTCCTACGAGCAGTACTTC. Translating gives CASSLGTGGSYEQYF.

The rearrangement links TRBV5-5 to TRBJ2-7; 9 bases line up with TRBD2. The CDR3 length is 14 residues. The V segment lost 4 bases and the J segment 2 bases; nucleotides outside the gene matches: 4. The germline V gene encodes CDR1 SGHKS and CDR2 YYEKEE (reference sequence). This chain's CDR3 is CASSPTSGTYEQYF. The DNA of the CDR3 is TGTGCCAGCAGCCCGACTAGCGGTACCTACGAGCAGTACTTC.

In regard to this clone: The same CDR3 is also encoded by other DNA sequences in this sample. The chain couples TRBV5-4 to TRBJ1-2; D is possibly TRBD1 (6 bases). The length of the CDR3 is 13 residues. V was pared by 1 base and J by 4 bases, with 8 bases between. Germline V gives CDR1 SGHNT, CDR2 YYREEE (reference sequence). CDR3 bases: TGTGCCAGCAGCTTGACAGGGAGCTATGGCTACACCTTC. Amino acids: CASSLTGSYGYTF.

This chain connects TRBV7-3 to TRBJ2-7, with 8 nucleotides matching TRBD1. The CDR3 has 14 residues. CDR1 and CDR2 from the germline V gene are SGHTA and FQGTGA. The junction had 4 bases not matched to a gene; V was cut back by 3 bases and J by 3 bases. CDR3 protein: CASSFQGAGYEQYF. The CDR3 DNA is TGTGCCAGCAGCTTTCAGGGGGCAGGCTACGAGCAGTACTTC.

The V call is TRBV25-1, the J call TRBJ1-2; 9 nucleotides align to TRBD1. Looked up from germline, CDR1 is MGHDK and CDR2 is SYGVNS. J was trimmed by 4 bases and V by 2 bases; bases with no gene match: 8. This CDR3 is 16 amino acids long. CDR3 protein: CASSENSGTGLYGYTF. In DNA form, the CDR3 reads TGTGCCAGCAGTGAAAACTCCGGGACAGGGCTCTATGGCTACACCTTC.

The chain joins TRBV7-3 to TRBJ2-1; 11 positions agree with TRBD2. This CDR3 region has 16 residues. Germline values: CDR1 SGHTA, CDR2 FQGTGA. The V and J ends lost 2 bases and 3 bases, in that order; junction bases with no gene match: 3. The CDR3 here is CASSLYLAGGYNEQFF. The CDR3, as DNA: TGTGCCAGCAGCTTATATCTAGCGGGAGGCTACAATGAGCAGTTCTTC.

This chain joins TRBV4-1 and TRBJ2-2; D possibly corresponds to TRBD1 (6 bases). From germline, CDR1 is MGHRA and CDR2 YSYEKL. CDR3 size: 16 residues. V lost 4 bases and J lost 5, with 17 bases in between. The DNA for the CDR3 is TGCGCCAGCAGCCCGAGCAGGACAGTATCAACCGGGGAGCTGTTTTTT. This gives the protein CASSPSRTVSTGELFF.